The next 4 T cell receptor beta chains were all read from a single sample in a study of T cell clonality in common variable immunodeficiency. Study results and caveats: Common variable immunodeficiency TCR beta sequences reportedly had fewer deletions and N-nucleotide insertions.

Their cognate antigens are unknown. Measured with immunoSEQ multiplex PCR; TCRdb has only the in-frame clones, and not every one. The sample lists 25,000 to 30,000 clones, none appearing once, the ten largest making up under 3.5%. Sequencing input: peripheral blood mononuclear cells. The receptors were gathered from a human donor with common variable immunodeficiency.

This clone has at least ten counts. Read coverage stops 3 residues before the CDR3 terminus; the germline J gene supplies the remainder. This chain links TRBV20-1 with TRBJ2-3; 10 nucleotides match TRBD2. The ends lost 4 bases at V and 1 base at J; junction bases unmatched: 11. CDR1 is DFQATT, CDR2 SNEGSKA, per germline (reference sequence). There are 17 residues in the CDR3. Partial CDR3 DNA: TGCAGTGCTATCAAAATGCTAGCGGGAGCACGCACAGATACG. It encodes CSAIKMLAGARTDT. The full CDR3 sequence reads CSAIKMLAGARTDTQYF.

This clone was picked up many times. The CDR3 end is not reached by the read, which stops 3 residues before it; the germline J gene fills it in. The V call is TRBV7-9, the J call TRBJ1-2, with 7 positions matching TRBD1. V was pared by 4 bases and J by 6 bases, with 5 bases of the junction left unmatched. CDR3 length equals 13 residues. The germline V gene has CDR1 SEHNR and CDR2 FQNEAQ (reference sequence). This chain's CDR3 is CASSSYRGHGYTF. The covered CDR3 bases are TGTGCCAGCAGCTCGTACAGGGGCCATGGC.

This clone showed up many times. The read ends 3 residues early relative to the CDR3; the germline J gene fills the gap. The V gene is TRBV20-1, the J gene TRBJ2-4; no clear D gene. Germline V gene data show CDR1 as DFQATT and CDR2 as SNEGSKA (reference sequence). CDR3 length: 14 amino acids. V lost 5 bases to trimming and J lost 0 bases, with 11 bases between them. The CDR3 region is CSAPLPGAKNIQYF. The part of the CDR3 DNA that was read is TGCAGTGCTCCATTACCAGGAGCCAAAAACATT.

This clone was found many times. The read stops 3 residues short of the end of the CDR3; the missing end is completed from the germline J gene. The chain recombines TRBV2 with TRBJ2-3, with unresolved D. Germline-derived CDR1 and CDR2 are SNHLY and FYNNEI. There are 13 residues in the CDR3. Trimming cost V 3 bases and J 4 bases, with 8 bases left between them. The sequenced part of the CDR3 DNA is TGTGCCAGCAGTGATGCCGCGGCAGATACG. Protein sequence: CASSDAAADT. The CDR3 reads in full as CASSDAAADTQYF.